The clone carrying this TCR beta chain appeared a few times. Its target is not known. The sample belongs to a study of read filtering for tumor transcriptome and immune sequencing. About the study: Patients were some 16 male and around 13 female, mean age 65.9 years, range roughly 47 to 80. By R-ISS, stages I, II and III held about 8, 17 and 7 patients. Whole-transcriptome libraries were prepared after DNase treatment.

Germline assignment: CDR1 SGHDN and CDR2 FVKESK. The CDR3 spans 13 residues. Trimming cost V 4 bases and J 4 bases, with 8 bases left between them. Notes on the study in general: Compared with RNA-seq, IR-seq gave much higher clonotype depth and reliability.

The library was built from around 0.4 ug RNA with molecular barcoded adaptors for alpha/delta and beta/gamma chains. Each CDR3 protein is one row after TCRdb ran MiXCR on the reads. This table holds 85,000 to 100,000 distinct CDR3 sequences, roughly 21% found once. The chain combines TRBV14 with TRBJ1-3, with unresolved D. The TCR was taken from a donor over 35 with multiple myeloma. The source material was a population of CD138-negative cells sorted from bone marrow. CDR3 nucleotide sequence: TGTGCCAGCAGCCTAAACCAGGGAAACACCATATATTTT. This gives the protein CASSLNQGNTIYF.